The sample holds one count of the clone carrying this T cell receptor (beta chain). The antigen is not known. Primers included in the PCR were 60 Vbeta and 13 Jbeta primers. Profiled with immunoSEQ multiplex PCR; TCRdb holds only in-frame clones, not every one. The data hold 150,000 to 200,000 clones, with approximately 80% observed a single time. The data belong to a study of cytomegalovirus exposure and HLA in healthy donors. The CDR3 extends over 14 amino acids. V lost 7 bases and J lost 9; bases outside the gene matches: 12. Germline V lookup: CDR1 MDHEN, CDR2 SYDVKM. Broader study findings: In vitro, a few CMV-associated chains proved specific for CMV antigens. An apparent linkage of common viral pathogens to several of the most significant clusters emerged in a later analysis. Later analysis demonstrated an association between a missense DCLRE1C variant and TCR beta V- and J-gene trimming. Listed as cytomegalovirus-associated were 150 or so TCR beta chains.

The clonotype originates from a male donor in good health and CMV-seronegative. This rearrangement joins TRBV28 to TRBJ2-1; 7 bases are shared with TRBD2. Sequenced sample: PBMCs. Here the CDR3 reads CASTKASGVPEQFF. In nucleotides, the CDR3 is TGTGCCAGCACTAAGGCTAGCGGCGTCCCTGAGCAGTTCTTC.